These 15 T cell receptor beta chains were all obtained from the same sample, sequenced in a study of beta chain features in type 1 diabetes. The authors reverse transcribed all of the isolated RNA, so sequencing captured expressed TCRB transcripts. TCRdb's copy holds only in-frame clones and misses some; the assay was immunoSEQ multiplex PCR. This table has 37,000 or so clones, roughly 50% appearing once. Sequences were obtained from central memory CD4+ T cells from blood. The receptors here all came from a woman between 18 and 30 years old in good health.

The chain is built from TRBV18 and TRBJ2-2; 10 bases align to TRBD1. The CDR3 is made up of 16 amino acids. V dropped 2 bases and J dropped 5; count of bases not matched to a gene: 5. The V gene's germline CDR1 is KGHSH and CDR2 LQKENI. DNA of the CDR3: TGTGCCAGCTCACCAAGGGGACAGGGGATGACCGGGGAGCTGTTTTTT. This sequence encodes CASSPRGQGMTGELFF.

The chain couples TRBV6-5 to TRBJ2-7; 7 bases are shared with TRBD1. Germline CDR1 and CDR2: MNHEY and SVGAGI. This CDR3 comprises 15 residues. Unmatched junction bases numbered 3, after V lost 0 bases and J lost 1 base. The CDR3 DNA is TGTGCCAGCAGTTACTCGACAGGGATGTCCTACGAGCAGTACTTC. This codes for CASSYSTGMSYEQYF.

With regard to this clone: The CDR3 does not close with the conserved phenylalanine or tryptophan, likely indicating a read error. The chain carries TRBV5-1 and TRBJ1-5; weak D call: TRBD1 (6 bases). CDR1 and CDR2 (germline): SGHRS, YFSETQ. This CDR3 contains 15 residues. V was shortened by 1 base and J by 1 base, with 9 bases between the two germline ends. The CDR3 region has the DNA TGCGCCAGCAGCTTGACAGGGCAAAGCAATCAGCCCCAGCATTTA. It yields the protein CASSLTGQSNQPQHL.

The chain is built from TRBV27 and TRBJ2-1; 7 positions agree with TRBD2. The V segment lost 3 bases and the J segment 15 bases; nucleotides outside the gene matches: 11. Germline V gives CDR1 MNHEY, CDR2 SMNVEV (reference sequence). CDR3 length: 13 amino acids. CDR3: CASSFLLKRDLFF. The CDR3 nucleotides are TGTGCCAGCAGTTTCTTACTCAAGCGGGATCTGTTCTTC.

The rearrangement joins TRBV6-1 to TRBJ2-3, with 8 bases matching TRBD1. Germline trimming cut 0 bases from V and 4 bases from J; bases unmatched to any gene: 21. Germline CDR1 and CDR2: MNHNS and SASEGT. The CDR3 is made up of 21 amino acids. The CDR3 coding sequence is TGTGCCAGCAGTGAAGCGCCGGGACAGGTTGGGGTCCAAGGGCTCGCAGATACGCAGTATTTT. It specifies CASSEAPGQVGVQGLADTQYF.

The rearrangement links TRBV11-3 to TRBJ1-1; 7 bases match TRBD1. The CDR3 sequence is 14 residues long. The germline V gene encodes CDR1 SGHNT and CDR2 YENEEA. The trim removed 5 bases at V and 5 bases at J, leaving 8 bases unmatched. CDR3 residues: CASSPRQGSTEAFF. The CDR3 bases are TGTGCCAGCAGCCCCAGACAGGGAAGTACTGAAGCTTTCTTT.

About this clone itself: The sample holds other DNA sequences that translate to the same CDR3. The V and J genes are TRBV28 and TRBJ2-5; 7 bases are a match to TRBD1. Per germline, CDR1 MDHEN and CDR2 SYDVKM. With 10 bases clipped from V and 5 bases from J, the junction kept 10 bases outside the gene matches. The CDR3 runs to 13 residues. CDR3 sequence reads: CATSLQGIETQYF. The CDR3 DNA reads TGTGCCACCTCGTTACAGGGGATTGAGACCCAGTACTTC. Full variable domain (rest looked up from reference TRBV28 and TRBJ2-5): DVKVTQSSRYLVKRTGEKVFLECVQDMDHENMFWYRQDPGLGLRLIYFSYDVKMKEKGDIPEGYSVSREKKERFSLILESASTNQTSMYLCATSLQGIETQYFGPGTRLLVL.

This clone was observed a few times. This rearrangement joins TRBV23-1 to TRBJ1-5; 8 bases agree with TRBD1. TRBV23-1 counts as an open reading frame of uncertain function. Germline trimming cut 6 bases from V and 3 bases from J; bases unmatched to any gene: 16. CDR3 length: 18 amino acids. The CDR3 here is CASSHGGAGGSDNQPQHF. The CDR3 nucleotides read TGCGCCAGCAGCCATGGGGGAGCAGGGGGCAGTGACAATCAGCCCCAGCATTTT.

This clone was found a few times. The V and J genes are TRBV11-2 and TRBJ2-7; a possible D gene is TRBD1 (6 bases). Germline CDR1 reads SGHAT; CDR2 reads FQNNGV. The CDR3 covers 15 residues. Deletions cut 6 bases from V and 3 bases from J, with 18 bases between. In nucleotides, the CDR3 is TGTGCCAGCAGACCATCCACAGGGAAAGGCTACGAGCAGTACTTC. Translated, it gives CASRPSTGKGYEQYF. Full variable domain (remainder filled in from reference TRBV11-2 and TRBJ2-7): EAGVAQSPRYKIIEKRQSVAFWCNPISGHATLYWYQQILGQGPKLLIQFQNNGVVDDSQLPKDRFSAERLKGVDSTLKIQPAKLEDSAVYLCASRPSTGKGYEQYFGPGTRLTVT.

The chain couples TRBV19 to TRBJ2-7, with D unclear. The V gene's germline CDR1 is LNHDA and CDR2 SQIVND (reference sequence). The CDR3 sequence is 10 residues long. CDR3 sequence: CWALPSEQYF. CDR3 in DNA: TGTTGGGCGCTGCCCTCCGAGCAGTACTTC.

The CDR3 protein is CAGDRGVENTIYF. The CDR3 bases are TGTGCCGGGGACAGGGGCGTGGAAAACACCATATATTTT. The J gene is TRBJ1-3, the V gene TRBV7-9; 10 bases line up with TRBD1. CDR1 is SEHNR, CDR2 FQNEAQ, per germline (reference sequence). CDR3 length: 13 amino acids. The junction had 7 bases not matched to a gene; V was cut back by 11 bases and J by 6 bases. The whole variable domain, filled in from reference TRBV7-9 and TRBJ1-3, reads DTGVSQNPRHKITKRGQNVTFRCDPISEHNRLYWYRQTLGQGPEFLTYFQNEAQLEKSRLLSDRFSAERPKGSFSTLEIQRTEQGDSAMYLCAGDRGVENTIYFGEGSWLTVV.

The chain is built from TRBV15 and TRBJ1-1; 7 bases match TRBD1. V lost 9 bases to trimming and J lost 0 bases; unmatched junction nucleotides: 4. The CDR3 spans 13 residues. Germline lookup yields CDR1 LNHNV and CDR2 YYDKDF (reference sequence). The CDR3 nucleotides are TGTGCCACGCGGGACAGCTTGAACACTGAAGCTTTCTTT. Translating it yields CATRDSLNTEAFF.

The chain is built from TRBV19 and TRBJ2-3; D perhaps matches TRBD2 (5 bases). The germline V gene encodes CDR1 LNHDA and CDR2 SQIVND (reference sequence). Trimming shortened V by 2 bases and J by 6 bases, and 12 bases separated the two germline ends. The CDR3 totals 14 residues. In DNA, the CDR3 is TGTGCCAGTAGTATATCTGAGGGATACGATACGCAGTATTTT. This translates into CASSISEGYDTQYF.

As DNA, the CDR3 is TGCGCCAGCAGCCAAGACTCAGAGGATACGCAGTATTTT. Translation gives CASSQDSEDTQYF. The V gene is TRBV5-1, the J gene TRBJ2-3; no clear D. V was clipped by 4 bases and J by 6 bases, with 12 bases between them. The CDR3 length is 13 residues. Germline loops: CDR1 SGHRS, CDR2 YFSETQ. Variable domain in full (rest from reference TRBV5-1 and TRBJ2-3): KAGVTQTPRYLIKTRGQQVTLSCSPISGHRSVSWYQQTPGQGLQFLFEYFSETQRNKGNFPGRFSGRQFSNSRSEMNVSTLELGDSALYLCASSQDSEDTQYFGPGTRLTVL.

The gene calls are TRBV7-9 and TRBJ2-1; D possibly corresponds to TRBD1 (6 bases). The germline V and J ends were trimmed by 0 bases and 2 bases, with 14 bases remaining between them. Per the germline V gene, CDR1 is SEHNR and CDR2 is FQNEAQ (reference sequence). This CDR3 is 17 amino acids long. The chain's CDR3 is CASSLAPGRGAYNEQFF. CDR3 nucleotides: TGTGCCAGCAGCTTAGCCCCCGGCAGGGGTGCCTACAATGAGCAGTTCTTC.